A selection of T cell receptor beta chains follows, all from one sample in a study of T cells after yellow fever vaccination. TCRdb passed the 5' RACE reads through MiXCR, listing each CDR3 protein once. The data show approximately 74,000 distinct CDR3 sequences, with roughly 7.4% seen just once and about a third held by the top ten. Sequenced material: CD8+ T cells sorted from PBMCs, taken around 5 days after the first yellow fever vaccination. Receptors originate from a young man who received the YFV17D yellow fever vaccine. CDR3s include the opening cysteine and the closing phenylalanine or tryptophan. A D gene is named only where the DNA matches it firmly. Not all rows give a size; the values are once, few, many and, for expanded clones, a class.

TRBV5-1	.	TRBJ1-2	TRBD1	CASSSSSGTGVYGYTF	TGCGCCAGCAGCTCCTCATCCGGGACAGGGGTTTATGGCTACACCTTC
TRBV11-2	few	TRBJ2-2	TRBD1	CASSSPRQGSPNTGELFF	TGTGCCAGCAGCTCCCCTCGACAGGGGAGTCCGAACACCGGGGAGCTGTTTTTT
TRBV7-9	.	TRBJ2-3	.	CASSTQGSVDYPNTQYF	TGTGCCAGCAGCACTCAGGGTTCGGTGGATTATCCCAATACGCAGTATTTT
TRBV14	once	TRBJ2-2	.	CASSPYPAGELFF	TGTGCCAGCAGCCCTTATCCCGCCGGGGAGCTGTTTTTT
TRBV6-2/TRBV6-3	few	TRBJ2-5	.	CASNSLRSQETQYF	TGTGCCAGCAACAGCTTACGGTCACAAGAGACCCAGTACTTC
TRBV12-3/TRBV12-4	few	TRBJ1-2	.	CASSLAGRPYGYTF	TGTGCCAGCAGTTTGGCCGGCAGACCCTATGGCTACACCTTC
TRBV10-3	.	TRBJ1-1	.	CAISDGGLVTEAFF	TGTGCCATCAGTGATGGGGGTTTGGTCACTGAAGCTTTCTTT
TRBV29-1	many	TRBJ1-3	TRBD1	CSVEEQGEYTIYF	TGCAGCGTGGAAGAACAGGGGGAGTACACCATATATTTT
TRBV12-3/TRBV12-4	.	TRBJ2-3	TRBD1	CASSGTGQGPDTQYF	TGTGCCAGCAGTGGAACGGGACAGGGACCAGATACGCAGTATTTT
TRBV11-2	.	TRBJ2-3	.	CASSQLTGTYPDTQYF	TGTGCCAGCAGCCAACTGACTGGGACCTACCCAGATACGCAGTATTTT
TRBV27	few	TRBJ2-5	.	CASSLVGGAETQYF	TGTGCCAGCAGTTTAGTAGGGGGGGCTGAGACCCAGTACTTC
TRBV29-1	.	TRBJ2-3	.	CSVRASIDTQYF	TGCAGCGTGCGGGCGAGCATAGATACGCAGTATTTT
TRBV7-9	few	TRBJ2-5	.	CASSVRTETQYF	TGTGCCAGCAGCGTACGGACCGAGACCCAGTACTTC
TRBV4-3	many	TRBJ1-1	.	CASSRSPGNMNTEAFF	TGCGCCAGCAGCCGCAGCCCAGGGAATATGAACACTGAAGCTTTCTTT
TRBV7-2	.	TRBJ2-1	.	CASSLEYLAYNEQFF	TGTGCCAGCAGCTTAGAGTATCTAGCCTACAATGAGCAGTTCTTC
TRBV3-1	few	TRBJ2-7	.	CASSQEPRRGSYEQYF	TGTGCCAGCAGCCAAGAGCCCAGGCGTGGGTCCTACGAGCAGTACTTC
TRBV27	few	TRBJ1-3	TRBD1	CASSSGQGGGNTIYF	TGTGCCAGCAGTTCCGGACAGGGAGGCGGAAACACCATATATTTT
TRBV12-3/TRBV12-4	.	TRBJ2-1	TRBD2	CASSRGTSNEQFF	TGTGCCAGCAGTCGCGGGACTAGCAATGAGCAGTTCTTC